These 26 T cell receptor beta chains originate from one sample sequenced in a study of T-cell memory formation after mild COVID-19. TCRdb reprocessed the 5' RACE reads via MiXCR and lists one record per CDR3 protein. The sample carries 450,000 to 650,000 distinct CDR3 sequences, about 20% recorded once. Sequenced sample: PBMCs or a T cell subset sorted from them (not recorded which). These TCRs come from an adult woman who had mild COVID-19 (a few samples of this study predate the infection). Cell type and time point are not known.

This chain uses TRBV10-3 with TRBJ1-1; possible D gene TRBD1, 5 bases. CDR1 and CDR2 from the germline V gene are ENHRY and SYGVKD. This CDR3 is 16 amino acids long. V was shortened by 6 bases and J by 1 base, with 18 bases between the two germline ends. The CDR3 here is CAISSSPGLENTEAFF. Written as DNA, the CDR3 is TGTGCCATCAGCAGCTCCCCGGGACTGGAGAACACTGAAGCTTTCTTT.

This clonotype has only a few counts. The CDR3 loop reads CASSLAGTGSGVLTF. The CDR3, as DNA: TGTGCCAGCAGCCTCGCCGGGACAGGGTCTGGCGTCCTGACTTTC. The chain couples TRBV11-2 to TRBJ2-6; 9 bases agree with TRBD1. Germline trimming cut 5 bases from V and 12 bases from J; bases unmatched to any gene: 11. The CDR3 is 15 amino acids. From germline, CDR1 is SGHAT and CDR2 FQNNGV.

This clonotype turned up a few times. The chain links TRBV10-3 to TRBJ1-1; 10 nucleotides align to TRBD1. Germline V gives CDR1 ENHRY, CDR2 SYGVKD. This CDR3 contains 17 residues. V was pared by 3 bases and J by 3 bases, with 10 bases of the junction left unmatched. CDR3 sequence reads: CAISESPLGQGDTEAFF. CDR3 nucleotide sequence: TGTGCCATCAGTGAAAGCCCGCTCGGACAGGGGGACACTGAAGCTTTCTTT.

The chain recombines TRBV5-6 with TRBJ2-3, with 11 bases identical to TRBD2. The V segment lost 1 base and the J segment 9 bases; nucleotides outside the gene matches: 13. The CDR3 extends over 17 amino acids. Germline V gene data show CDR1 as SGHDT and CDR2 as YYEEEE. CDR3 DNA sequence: TGTGCCAGCAGCTTGTATATGACTAGCGGGATCTTTGGCACGCAGTATTTT. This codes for CASSLYMTSGIFGTQYF.

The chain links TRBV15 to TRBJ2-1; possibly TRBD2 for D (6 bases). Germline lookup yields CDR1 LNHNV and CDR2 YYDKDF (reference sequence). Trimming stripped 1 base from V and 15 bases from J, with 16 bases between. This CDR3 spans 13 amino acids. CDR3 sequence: CATSRGRERLRFF. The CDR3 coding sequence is TGTGCCACCAGCAGAGGTCGGGAGCGTCTGAGGTTCTTC.

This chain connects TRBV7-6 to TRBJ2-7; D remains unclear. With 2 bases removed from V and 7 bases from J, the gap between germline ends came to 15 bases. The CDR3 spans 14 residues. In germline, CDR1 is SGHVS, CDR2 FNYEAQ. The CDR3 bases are TGTGCCAGCAGCTTATTCAGCTCGGTTGGTGAGCAGTACTTC. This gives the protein CASSLFSSVGEQYF.

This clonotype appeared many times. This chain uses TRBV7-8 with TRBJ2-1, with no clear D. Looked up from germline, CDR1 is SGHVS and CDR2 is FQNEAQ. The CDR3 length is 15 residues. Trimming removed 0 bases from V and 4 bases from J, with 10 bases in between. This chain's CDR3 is CASSLAPLSYNEQFF. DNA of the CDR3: TGTGCCAGCAGCTTAGCGCCCCTAAGTTACAATGAGCAGTTCTTC.

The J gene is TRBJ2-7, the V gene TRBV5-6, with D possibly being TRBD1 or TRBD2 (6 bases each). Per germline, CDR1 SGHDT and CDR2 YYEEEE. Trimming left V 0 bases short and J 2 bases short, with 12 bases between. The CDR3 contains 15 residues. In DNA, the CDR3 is TGTGCCAGCAGCTTGGGACCGGGGGCCGCCTACGAGCAGTACTTC. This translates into CASSLGPGAAYEQYF.

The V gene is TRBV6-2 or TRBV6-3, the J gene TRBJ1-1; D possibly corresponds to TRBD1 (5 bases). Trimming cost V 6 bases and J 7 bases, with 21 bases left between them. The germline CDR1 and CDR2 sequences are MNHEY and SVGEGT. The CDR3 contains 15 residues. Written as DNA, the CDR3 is TGTGCCAGCAGCTCGGGGGTATTGGGAGTTGGTGAAGCTTTCTTT. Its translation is CASSSGVLGVGEAFF.

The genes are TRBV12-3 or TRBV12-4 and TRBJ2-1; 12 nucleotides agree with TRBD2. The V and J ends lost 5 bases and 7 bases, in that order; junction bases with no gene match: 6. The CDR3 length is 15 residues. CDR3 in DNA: TGTGCCAGCAGTCGACGGACTAGCGGGGTAAATGAGCAGTTCTTC. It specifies CASSRRTSGVNEQFF.

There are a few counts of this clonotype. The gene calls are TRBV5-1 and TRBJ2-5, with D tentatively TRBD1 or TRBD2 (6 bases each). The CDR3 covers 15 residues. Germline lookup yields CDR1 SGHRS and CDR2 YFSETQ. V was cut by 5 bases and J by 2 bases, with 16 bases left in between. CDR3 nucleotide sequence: TGCGCCAGCAGAGGGGGGAATTACGATCAAGAGACCCAGTACTTC. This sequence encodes CASRGGNYDQETQYF.

The CDR3: CASSGYLGFDLYEQYF. CDR3 DNA sequence: TGTGCCAGCAGTGGGTACCTGGGATTTGACCTCTACGAGCAGTACTTC. This chain links TRBV25-1 with TRBJ2-7; D is unclear. The CDR3 loop spans 16 amino acids. The germline V gene encodes CDR1 MGHDK and CDR2 SYGVNS. V dropped 4 bases and J dropped 3 bases, with 19 bases sitting between them.

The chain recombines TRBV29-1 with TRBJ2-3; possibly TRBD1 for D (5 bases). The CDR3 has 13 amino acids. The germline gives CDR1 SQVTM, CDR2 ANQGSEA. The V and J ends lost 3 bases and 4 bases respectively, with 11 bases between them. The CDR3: CSVEGQGADTQYF. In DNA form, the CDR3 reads TGCAGCGTTGAGGGGCAGGGCGCAGATACGCAGTATTTT.

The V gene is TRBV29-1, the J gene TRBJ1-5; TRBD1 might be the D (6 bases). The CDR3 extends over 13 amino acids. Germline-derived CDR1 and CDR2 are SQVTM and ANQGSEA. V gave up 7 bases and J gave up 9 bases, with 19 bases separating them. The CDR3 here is CSATRGRGLPQHF. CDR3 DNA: TGCAGCGCCACTCGGGGCAGGGGACTGCCCCAGCATTTT. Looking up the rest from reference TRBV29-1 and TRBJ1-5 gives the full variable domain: SAVISQKPSRDICQRGTSLTIQCQVDSQVTMMFWYRQQPGQSLTLIATANQGSEATYESGFVIDKFPISRPNLTFSTLTVSNMSPEDSSIYLCSATRGRGLPQHFGDGTRLSIL.

This CDR3 is CSARYFKSGDREETQYF. CDR3 coding DNA: TGCAGTGCTAGATATTTTAAGTCTGGGGACCGCGAAGAGACCCAGTACTTC. The chain links TRBV20-1 to TRBJ2-5; D could derive from TRBD1 or TRBD2 (5 bases each). Germline CDR1 is DFQATT and CDR2 is SNEGSKA (reference sequence). Trimming took 2 bases from V and 3 from J, leaving 22 bases between them. The CDR3 loop spans 17 amino acids.

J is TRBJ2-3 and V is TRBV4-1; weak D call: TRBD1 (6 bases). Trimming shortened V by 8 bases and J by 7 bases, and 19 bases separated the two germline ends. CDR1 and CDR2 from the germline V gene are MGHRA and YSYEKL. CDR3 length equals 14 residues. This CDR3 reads CASGYGGQKNTQYF. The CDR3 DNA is TGCGCCAGCGGTTATGGGGGCCAGAAGAATACGCAGTATTTT.

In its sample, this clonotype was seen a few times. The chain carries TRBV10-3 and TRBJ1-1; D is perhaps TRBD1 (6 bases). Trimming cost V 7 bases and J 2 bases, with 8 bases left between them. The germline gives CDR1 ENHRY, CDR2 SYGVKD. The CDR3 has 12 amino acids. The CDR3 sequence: CAIKGQNTEAFF. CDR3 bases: TGTGCCATCAAGGGACAAAACACTGAAGCTTTCTTT.

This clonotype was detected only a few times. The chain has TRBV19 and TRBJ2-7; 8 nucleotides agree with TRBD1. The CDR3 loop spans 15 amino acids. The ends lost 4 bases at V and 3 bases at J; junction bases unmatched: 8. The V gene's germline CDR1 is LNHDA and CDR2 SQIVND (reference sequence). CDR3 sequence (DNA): TGTGCCAGTAGTACCCGGACAGGGCTACACTACGAGCAGTACTTC. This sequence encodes CASSTRTGLHYEQYF.

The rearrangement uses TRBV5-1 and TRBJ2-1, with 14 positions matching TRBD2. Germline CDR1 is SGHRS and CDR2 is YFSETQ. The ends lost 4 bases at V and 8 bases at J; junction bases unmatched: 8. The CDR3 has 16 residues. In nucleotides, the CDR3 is TGCGCCAGCAGCACCGGGACTAGCGGGAGTTTGGATGAGCAGTTCTTC. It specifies CASSTGTSGSLDEQFF. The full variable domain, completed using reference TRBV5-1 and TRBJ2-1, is KAGVTQTPRYLIKTRGQQVTLSCSPISGHRSVSWYQQTPGQGLQFLFEYFSETQRNKGNFPGRFSGRQFSNSRSEMNVSTLELGDSALYLCASSTGTSGSLDEQFFGPGTRLTVL.

The CDR3 nucleotides read TGTGCCAGCAGCTTAGTAGGGACTAGCTACACAGATACGCAGTATTTT. It specifies CASSLVGTSYTDTQYF. This sequence joins TRBV11-2 and TRBJ2-3; TRBD2 aligns across 9 bases. Germline CDR1 reads SGHAT; CDR2 reads FQNNGV. Germline trimming cut 1 base from V and 2 bases from J; bases unmatched to any gene: 4. The CDR3 totals 16 residues.

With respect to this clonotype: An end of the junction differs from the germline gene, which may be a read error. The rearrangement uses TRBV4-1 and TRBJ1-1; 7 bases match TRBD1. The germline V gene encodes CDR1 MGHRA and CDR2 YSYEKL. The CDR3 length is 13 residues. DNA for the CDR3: TGCGCCACCATCGGACAGGCCAACAATGAAGCTTTCTTT. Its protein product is CATIGQANNEAFF.

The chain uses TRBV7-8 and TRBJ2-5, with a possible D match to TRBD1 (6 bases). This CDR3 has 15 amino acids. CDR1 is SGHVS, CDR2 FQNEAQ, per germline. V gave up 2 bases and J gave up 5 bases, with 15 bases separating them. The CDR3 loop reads CASSLYLGAGETQYF. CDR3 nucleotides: TGTGCCAGCAGCTTATATTTGGGGGCCGGGGAGACCCAGTACTTC.

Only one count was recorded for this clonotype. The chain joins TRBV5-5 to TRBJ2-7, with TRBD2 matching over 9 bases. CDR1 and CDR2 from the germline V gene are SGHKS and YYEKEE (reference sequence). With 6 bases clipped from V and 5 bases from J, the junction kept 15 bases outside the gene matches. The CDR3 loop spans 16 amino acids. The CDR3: CASTPGRSGGTNEQYF. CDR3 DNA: TGTGCCAGCACCCCAGGTCGGAGCGGGGGGACCAACGAGCAGTACTTC.

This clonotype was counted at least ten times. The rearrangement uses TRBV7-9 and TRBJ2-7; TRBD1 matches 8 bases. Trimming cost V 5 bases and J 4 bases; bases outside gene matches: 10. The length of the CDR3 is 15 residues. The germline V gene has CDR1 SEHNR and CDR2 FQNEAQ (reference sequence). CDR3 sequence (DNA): TGTGCCAGCAGCCAGGCCGGGACAGGAGGATACGAGCAGTACTTC. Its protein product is CASSQAGTGGYEQYF.

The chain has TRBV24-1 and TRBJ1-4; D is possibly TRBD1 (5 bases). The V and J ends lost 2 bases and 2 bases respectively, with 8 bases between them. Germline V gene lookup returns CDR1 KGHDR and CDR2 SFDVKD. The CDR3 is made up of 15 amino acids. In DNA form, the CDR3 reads TGTGCCACCAGTGATTCGGGACCGACTAATGAAAAACTGTTTTTT. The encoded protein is CATSDSGPTNEKLFF.

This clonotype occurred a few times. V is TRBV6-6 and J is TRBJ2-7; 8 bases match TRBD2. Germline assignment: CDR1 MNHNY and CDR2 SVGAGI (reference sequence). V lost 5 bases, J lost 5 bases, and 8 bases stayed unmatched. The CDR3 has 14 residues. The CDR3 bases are TGTGCCAGCAGTAAGTCGGGACTAGTTGACGAGCAGTACTTC. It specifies CASSKSGLVDEQYF.